These T cell receptor beta chains were read from a single sample in a study of blood T cell repertoires in COVID-19. Sequenced by immunoSEQ multiplex PCR; TCRdb stores in-frame clones only, minus some. The repertoire includes 110,000 to 150,000 clones, approximately 90% of them detected once, and 11% sits in the top ten. Sequenced: peripheral blood. Every receptor here comes from an elderly woman with acute or convalescent COVID-19. CDR3s leave out the opening cysteine and the closing phenylalanine or tryptophan.

TRBV27,ASSQLNRATEAF
TRBV18,ASSPGLGKDTIY
TRBV2,ASSALQSNQPQH
TRBV7-8,ASSVQQGSTEAF
TRBV7-8,ASSVRGQNGYT
TRBV2,ASRGQGPLYGYT
TRBV5-5,ASSLEGRGGTDTQY
TRBV6-1,ASSEPGGALNEQF
TRBV7-3,ASSPGLGSYEQY
TRBV19,ASSIRGWEAF
TRBV19,ASSITGSSYNEQF
TRBV7-6,ASSFSAAANEKLF
TRBV19,ASSSRRDNYNEQF
TRBV30,AWSERTGDSPLH
TRBV30,AWSVNLGGSNQPQH
TRBV19,ASRGTGMSGRPQH
TRBV10-3,AISESFGGSGANVLT
TRBV19,ASMQGGMNTEAF
TRBV28,ASSLGLRRETQY
TRBV25-1,ASSERGSPRPQH
TRBV5-1,ASSLGGTPIQY
TRBV11-2,ASSPNSNQPQH
TRBV28,ASSTWEAKNIQY
TRBV29-1,SALTGTNEKLF
TRBV6-6,ASSLGGSTEAF
TRBV2,ASRKGQGATEAF
TRBV29-1,SARQGSTDTQY
TRBV28,ASSLTGARTQY
TRBV7-8,ASSLSGTATEAF
TRBV9,ASSATLYGYT
TRBV6-2/TRBV6-3,ASNPRLWGAEAF
TRBV9,ASSVGSGPYNEQF
TRBV6-2/TRBV6-3,ASSFQGAAI
TRBV14,ASSLKRGEKLF
TRBV5-4,ASSLNPTEDGNTIY
TRBV7-3,ASSLLGQGLNTEAF
TRBV2,ASSGVVLNTEAF
TRBV9,ASSALGGSTSYGYT
TRBV19,ATNDRAARNYGYT
TRBV5-6,ASMMSGVYQETQY
TRBV4-1,ASSHPTQGRSNQPQH
TRBV5-4,ASSLGAQENTEAF
TRBV30,AWSVLGGGAKALSYNEQF
TRBV25-1,ASSEPGTGGNEKLF
TRBV5-1,ASSLVGQGTNYGYT
TRBV7-9,STGKGNTGELF
TRBV7-2,ASSLGWDRIYGYT
TRBV6-2/TRBV6-3,ASSDPLLLRGYT
TRBV28,ASRPVGQGAAEAF
TRBV5-1,ASSRTTGTSGNTIY
TRBV10-3,AISPGQENIQY
TRBV4-2,ASSTRDRSTGNTIY